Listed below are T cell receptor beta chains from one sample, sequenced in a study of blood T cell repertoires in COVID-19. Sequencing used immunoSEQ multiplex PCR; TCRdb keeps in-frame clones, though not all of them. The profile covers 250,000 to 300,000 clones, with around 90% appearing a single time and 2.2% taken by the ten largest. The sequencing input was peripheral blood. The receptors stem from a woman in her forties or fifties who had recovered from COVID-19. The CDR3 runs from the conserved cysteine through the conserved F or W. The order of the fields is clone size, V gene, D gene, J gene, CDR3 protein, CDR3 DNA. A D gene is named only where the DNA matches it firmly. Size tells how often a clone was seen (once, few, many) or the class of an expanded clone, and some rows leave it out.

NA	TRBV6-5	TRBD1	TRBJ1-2	CASSYGQGDGYTF	TGTGCCAGCAGTTACGGACAGGGGGATGGCTACACCTTC
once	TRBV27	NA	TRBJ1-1	CASRAQGSTEAFF	TGTGCCAGCAGGGCTCAGGGGAGCACTGAAGCTTTCTTT
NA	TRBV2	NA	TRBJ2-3	CASSEDRDTQQYF	TGTGCCAGCAGTGAAGACCGGGACACTCAGCAGTATTTT
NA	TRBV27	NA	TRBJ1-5	CASSYSLAQPQHF	TGTGCCAGCAGTTACTCCTTAGCTCAGCCCCAGCATTTT
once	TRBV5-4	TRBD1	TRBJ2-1	CASSLQGADEQFF	TGTGCCAGCAGCTTACAGGGGGCCGATGAGCAGTTCTTC
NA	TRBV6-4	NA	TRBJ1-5	CARPGGGNQPQHF	TGTGCCAGGCCGGGGGGGGGCAATCAGCCCCAGCATTTT
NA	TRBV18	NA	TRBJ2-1	CASSQKGPGDVNEQFF	TGTGCCAGCTCTCAAAAGGGACCAGGGGATGTGAATGAGCAGTTCTTC
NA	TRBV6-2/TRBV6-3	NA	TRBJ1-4	CASSYSAGITNEKLFF	TGTGCCAGCAGTTACAGCGCGGGGATAACTAATGAAAAACTGTTTTTT
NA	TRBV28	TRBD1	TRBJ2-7	CASSASPGQEHSYEQYF	TGTGCCAGCAGCGCATCTCCGGGACAGGAGCACTCCTACGAGCAGTACTTC
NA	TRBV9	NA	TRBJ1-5	CASSPSGQLNQPQHF	TGTGCCAGCAGCCCGAGCGGACAGTTAAATCAGCCCCAGCATTTT
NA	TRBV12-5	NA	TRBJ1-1	CASGLVQRNTEAFF	TGTGCTAGTGGTTTGGTACAGAGGAACACTGAAGCTTTCTTT
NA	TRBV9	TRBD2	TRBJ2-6	CASTLGGSGANVLTF	TGTGCCAGCACACTGGGAGGGTCTGGGGCCAACGTCCTGACTTTC
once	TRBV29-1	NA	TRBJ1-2	CSVELQGPNYGYTF	TGCAGCGTTGAGTTGCAGGGCCCTAACTATGGCTACACCTTC
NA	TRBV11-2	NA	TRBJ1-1	CASSFPEARDTEAFF	TGTGCCAGCAGCTTCCCCGAGGCTCGAGACACTGAAGCTTTCTTT
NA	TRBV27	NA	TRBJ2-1	CASSFTSSYNEQFF	TGTGCCAGCAGTTTCACTAGCTCCTACAATGAGCAGTTCTTC
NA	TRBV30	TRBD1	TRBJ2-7	CAWSFRGEQYF	TGTGCCTGGAGTTTCAGGGGGGAGCAGTACTTC
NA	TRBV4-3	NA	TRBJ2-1	CASSQEDRISGEQFF	TGCGCCAGCAGCCAGGAGGATCGGATCTCGGGTGAGCAGTTCTTC
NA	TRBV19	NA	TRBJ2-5	CASSRGQETQYF	TGTGCCAGTAGTCGCGGTCAAGAGACCCAGTACTTC
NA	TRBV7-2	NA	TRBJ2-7	CASSLSREGEQYF	TGTGCCAGCAGCTTATCGCGGGAAGGCGAGCAGTACTTC
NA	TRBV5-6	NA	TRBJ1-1	CASSSPGTGTEAFF	TGTGCCAGCAGCTCCCCGGGAACAGGGACTGAAGCTTTCTTT
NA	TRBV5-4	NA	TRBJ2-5	CASSSTGLQETQYF	TGTGCCAGCAGCTCTACAGGGCTCCAAGAGACCCAGTACTTC
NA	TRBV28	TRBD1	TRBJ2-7	CASSPTGTGINEQYF	TGTGCCAGCAGCCCAACCGGGACAGGGATCAACGAGCAGTACTTC